This T cell receptor (beta chain) was sequenced during a study of blood T cell repertoires in COVID-19. Authors' analysis steps: For nucleated cells, counts were estimated from reference gene primer amplification. TCRdb's table, derived via immunoSEQ multiplex PCR, lists solely in-frame clones and lacks some. D and trimming come from the DNA, and the V and J calls and clone size come from that table. The sample yields a few hundred thousand clones, approximately 88% seen once. Trimming cost V 9 bases and J 5 bases; bases outside gene matches: 7. The CDR3 is 13 residues long. This clone has only one observation.

Sample: peripheral blood. This TCR was sampled from a woman aged 45 to 65 with COVID-19, enrolled during active disease. V is TRBV12-3 or TRBV12-4 and J is TRBJ1-2; 9 nucleotides match TRBD1. CDR3 DNA sequence: TGTGCCAGTAAGGACAGGGGAGAATATGGCTACACCTTC. Encoded protein: CASKDRGEYGYTF.